This TCR beta chain was found in a study of blood T cells in healthy people across ages. The authors ran a second PCR of roughly 6 to 12 cycles using a sample-barcoded 5' primer and a J-beta primer mix. TCRdb recomputed calls from the 5' RACE reads with MiXCR, one row per CDR3 protein. Among about 510,000 distinct CDR3 sequences listed, about 26% were seen once. Every sample gave at least 5 micrograms of total RNA when it was extracted. This clonotype was detected a few times. Its antigen is unidentified. The CDR3 is 13 residues long. In germline, CDR1 is GTSNPN, CDR2 SVGIG (reference sequence). Trimming removed 5 bases at V and 7 bases at J, with 14 bases between. The study's findings and limits: The study found more naive CD4+ cells and higher diversity in long-lived than aged donors.

These data are also associated with another study on T cells of mothers and their children.

The sequenced material came from blood. The sequence derives from a boy aged 2 to 10 in good health. The J gene is TRBJ2-2, the V gene TRBV30; tentative D call: TRBD1 (5 bases). This chain's CDR3 is CAWGQLELGELFF. The CDR3 DNA sequence: TGTGCCTGGGGACAATTGGAACTCGGGGAGCTGTTTTTT.